This record concerns one TCR beta chain sequence. This receptor's antigen is unknown. Per-nucleotide qualities are absent, and no much larger clonotype sits a single base away. In total, approximately 610 healthy bone marrow donors made up the cohort. At the time of sampling, all cohort members were nominally healthy, though unrecorded immune exposures were likely present. The donor was CMV seronegative and belonged to the group of approximately 320 seronegative cohort members. A peripheral blood sample was collected from each donor, and TCR beta sequencing was performed on peripheral blood mononuclear cells. Genomic DNA extraction from the blood cell samples was performed with the Qiagen DNeasy Blood Extraction Kit. The library was generated by the immunoSEQ multiplex PCR assay. A mixture of 60 forward primers for TCR Vbeta segments and 13 reverse primers for TCR Jbeta segments was used in the multiplex PCR. A multiplex PCR assay on genomic DNA amplified the CDR3 region of rearranged TCR beta genes. On the Illumina HiSeq System, the amplified TCR beta libraries were sequenced as 87-base-pair reads. The paper's processing steps were these. Across the 500 to 850 repertoires, a later analysis counted tens of millions of unique TCR beta chains, 9.5 million to 13 million of which were shared by at least two donors. To remove PCR and sequencing errors, raw reads were error-corrected and collapsed into unique sequences using a nearest-neighbor algorithm that merged closely related sequences. CDR3 sequences were aligned to IMGT reference sequences to assign V, D and J gene segments. For a sequence to be retained, a match of at least six nucleotides was required to both a V gene segment and a J gene segment. A rearrangement was called productive if the CDR3 had no stop codons and remained in frame with V and J, and every other rearrangement was called non-productive. Following IMGT convention, CDR3 was defined as the stretch from the second conserved V-encoded cysteine up to the conserved J-encoded phenylalanine. The earlier analysis of 500 to 750 of the donors excluded any sequence lacking an unambiguous match to a single V gene segment. An earlier analysis of a few hundred of the donors classified V segments as functional when productive rearrangements were above 56.7% and as segregating when the standard deviation between donors was above 5%. A statistical classification framework was built to diagnose cytomegalovirus status from the catalog of TCR beta chain sequences. In a later analysis, V and J genes were assigned by comparing TCR nucleotide sequences against IMGT/GENE-DB human TR gene sequences. The TCRdist pipeline was used in a later analysis to assign CDR3 sequences and most-parsimonious VDJ recombination scenarios. In a later analysis, every TCR beta chain was defined by the combination of its CDR3 amino acid sequence and its V-gene family, and reads without a unique V-gene family were dropped. As a way to deal with suspected cross-contamination and a sequencing artifact, a later analysis dropped under 600 nucleotide sequences that were highly shared and had low generation probability. In a later analysis, a clonal expansion index was calculated for each public chain from normalized within-repertoire ranks of inferred template counts. In a later analysis, generation probabilities were computed with a VDJ recombination model fitted to out-of-frame rearrangements, and the resulting probabilities were checked against IGoR. In a later analysis, TCR-TCR, TCR-HLA and TCR-CMV co-occurrence was scored with hypergeometric tests, and a repertoire-size bias correction was applied to TCR pairs. False discovery rates were estimated in a later analysis by permuting HLA or CMV assignments 20 times. In a later analysis, co-occurring TCRs were grouped using DBSCAN, and TCRdist sequence similarity was added for clustering within HLA-allele-positive subsets. Repertoires with fewer than 30,000 or more than 120,000 public chains were left out of co-occurrence clustering, as were five repertoires with anomalous nucleotide sharing. The table comes from immuneACCESS by way of TCRdb, which keeps in-frame sequences with V and J called. Part of the clones is missing from these tables; in studies checked, under half for an unresolved V gene and the rest for unknown reasons. That table supplies the V and J calls and clone size; D and trimming were determined from the DNA. Within this sample are 100,000 to 150,000 clones, with roughly 80% of them counted one time only. Of the sample, under 4.5% falls within the top ten clones.

These data belong to a study of cytomegalovirus exposure and HLA in healthy donors (dated by TCRdb to about 2017). A note on the overall study: An earlier analysis of roughly 610 of the donors reported approximately 300 Gb of sequence data and 117 million unique TCR beta sequences obtained from about 179 million T cells. HLA typing included class I and class II loci at four-digit resolution. Among the roughly 370 genotyped donors, approximately 82% belonged to the genetic ancestry cluster associated with self-reported Caucasian donors. Rather than using new phenotypic data, the later analysis identified candidate immune exposures from TCR beta sequences and from how often those sequences occurred across donors. A separate validation cohort of more than 100 different subjects was used in addition to the approximately 700-subject first cohort. To study patterns of TCR occurrence, a later analysis re-analyzed previously published TCR beta repertoires from around 670 donors and added high-resolution HLA genotyping. The study used immunosequencing to profile the T cell repertoires of more than 650 subjects and linked those repertoires to cytomegalovirus serostatus. An early release that covered approximately 600 HLA-typed donors contained 300 to 350 gigabases of sequencing data and about 93 million unique TCR sequences. A later genetic analysis took genome-wide SNP genotypes for about three fifths of the roughly 670 donors and used that subset as a discovery cohort. Typing coverage varied by locus: about 620-630 donors for A, B, C, DRB1 and DQB1; more than 500 for DQA1; around 570 for DPA1; some 470 for DPB1. The study was designed to test whether signatures of past pathogen exposure could be identified by cataloging public T cell receptors. Alongside the repertoire data, information on donor age, sex, ethnicity and CMV serostatus was compiled. All discovery cohort repertoires had been generated on a single sequencing platform. Several DR-DQ haplotypes were treated as single units for association and clustering because of strong linkage in the cohort. An earlier analysis of around 540 of the donors applied high-throughput TCR beta sequencing to assess whether each TCR beta V gene segment acted as functional or pseudogenic. The study combined high-throughput TCR immunosequencing, statistical association of individual TCRs with disease status, and machine learning to predict cytomegalovirus infection status. Across roughly 420 genotyped donors of the cohort, an average of approximately 240,000 unique TCR beta nucleotide sequences per donor were sequenced, and 15% to 20% of those sequences were non-productive. Summary of the overall study and its limitations: Only TCR beta chains were sequenced in this cohort, and the absence of alpha or paired-chain data limited detectable features. In a later analysis, the rate of TCR association differed among HLA loci, with DRB1 alleles having the most associated TCRs and HLA-C alleles having the fewest. The authors suggested that the approach could potentially be extended to other disease states and immunological phenotypes. In vitro tests confirmed that a few of the cytomegalovirus-associated TCR beta chains recognize cytomegalovirus antigens. Specific HLA alleles were associated with roughly 16,000 TCR beta sequences at a false discovery rate of 0.05 in a later analysis. In a later analysis, several top co-occurrence clusters were reported to appear linked to parvovirus B19, influenza, CMV and Epstein-Barr virus. Sequencing depth was assumed to be roughly uniform across donors in the presence/absence analyses, though that assumption may not hold. Compared with the approximately 710-donor mean, donors in an Asian-associated ancestry cluster had fewer N-insertions in productive TCRs, according to a later genetic analysis. According to a later analysis, most CMV-associated TCR beta chains appeared to be HLA-restricted, and the HLA associations seemed to be driven largely by CMV exposure. In the study, around 150 TCR beta chains were listed as associated with cytomegalovirus. In both the original and validation cohorts, the classifier was reported to diagnose cytomegalovirus status with high specificity and sensitivity. An association between a missense DCLRE1C variant and V-gene and J-gene trimming of TCR beta chains was found in a later genetic analysis and replicated in an independent cohort. In an earlier analysis of about 550 of the donors, most TCR beta V segments were observed in productive rearrangements about 87% or about 30% of the time, broadly matching IMGT annotations. Because the 87-base-pair reads could not distinguish some IMGT-functional V segments, including TRBV6-2 and TRBV6-3, those segments were excluded. The only immune exposure information available for the cohort was CMV serostatus. Correlated functional status among segregating V segments might reflect linkage disequilibrium, but an unknown experimental factor could not be ruled out. A group of highly shared sequence variants was considered likely to be a technical artifact of the sequencing pipeline. Because some donors lacked HLA typing at each locus, the association tests relied only on the typed subset. Because counts were too low, roughly 16 rarely observed V segments, including chromosome 9 orphons, were left out of the earlier analysis of several hundred of the donors. Most TCR sequences were observed very rarely across donors, whereas some public TCRs were present in many individuals. In a later analysis, HLA-associated TCR beta chains showed more clonal expansion and lower generation probabilities than non-associated chains that were equally common. A further reported finding was that TCR beta sequences accurately predicted the HLA-A and HLA-B alleles for most subjects in the first cohort. Assigning TCR associations to individual alleles was difficult when HLA alleles, especially DR and DQ, strongly co-occurred.

CDR1 and CDR2 are drawn from the germline V gene: SNHLY, FYNNEI. Between the V and J ends, shortened by 4 bases and 6 bases respectively, the junction contains 13 bases. Measured from the cysteine to the phenylalanine, the CDR3 is 15 residues long. The entry retains the CDR3 DNA only, 45 bases that are in frame from base 1. The chain joins TRBV2 to TRBJ1-6; confidence is insufficient to name the D gene. The TCR comes from a woman between 40 and 55 years old in good health and CMV-seronegative. Sample: PBMCs. The CDR3 protein: CASSAIGLSNSPLHF. The DNA sequence follows: TGTGCCAGCAGTGCAATAGGACTGTCTAATTCACCCCTCCACTTT.